Each of the 11 T cell receptor beta chains below was sequenced from the same sample in a study of blood T cell repertoires in COVID-19. TCRdb's copy holds only in-frame clones and misses some; the assay was immunoSEQ multiplex PCR. The table records tens of thousands of clones, about 80% of them present only once. Sequences were obtained from peripheral blood. These receptor sequences come from an elderly man with acute or convalescent COVID-19.

The V and J genes are TRBV24-1 and TRBJ1-2; the D is unclear. Germline CDR1 and CDR2: KGHDR and SFDVKD. The germline V and J ends were trimmed by 2 bases and 1 base, with 7 bases remaining between them. The CDR3 consists of 14 residues. The DNA of the CDR3 is TGTGCCACCAGTGATTCCTGGAGTAACTATGGCTACACCTTC. It encodes CATSDSWSNYGYTF.

The V gene is TRBV6-5, the J gene TRBJ1-5; D is undetermined. The germline V gene has CDR1 MNHEY and CDR2 SVGAGI. The CDR3 covers 14 residues. Trimming removed 2 bases at V and 3 bases at J, with 8 bases between. Here the CDR3 DNA reads TGTGCCAGCAGTTACCGCAGAAACAATCAGCCCCAGCATTTT. Its protein product is CASSYRRNNQPQHF.

Written as DNA, the CDR3 is TGTGCCAGCAGCTTCGGAGATACCGAAGCTTTCTTT. It encodes CASSFGDTEAFF. This chain joins TRBV7-8 and TRBJ1-1; D gene uncertain. This CDR3 spans 12 amino acids. The germline gives CDR1 SGHVS, CDR2 FQNEAQ. Trimming left V 3 bases short and J 8 bases short, with 10 bases between.

This clone was found a few times. The chain is built from TRBV5-5 and TRBJ1-2; TRBD1 is a possible D gene (6 bases). The CDR3 loop spans 14 amino acids. The ends were cut back, 0 bases at V and 8 bases at J, with 14 bases in the middle. Germline V gene sequence: CDR1 SGHKS, CDR2 YYEKEE (reference sequence). CDR3 sequence (DNA): TGTGCCAGCAGCTTGGAGGGAGGGGGACACGGCTACACCTTC. Its protein is CASSLEGGGHGYTF.

This clone was seen only a few times. The V and J genes are TRBV9 and TRBJ1-2; D is uncertain. CDR1 and CDR2 (germline): SGDLS, YYNGEE. The germline V and J ends were trimmed by 0 bases and 6 bases, with 9 bases remaining between them. The CDR3 spans 13 residues. Here the CDR3 DNA reads TGTGCCAGCAGCGTAGCTAAGGAGAATGGCTACACCTTC. Amino acid sequence: CASSVAKENGYTF.

The chain's CDR3 is CAWSSGRGGGYTF. The CDR3, as DNA: TGTGCCTGGAGTTCGGGGCGGGGGGGCGGCTACACCTTC. The V call is TRBV30, the J call TRBJ1-2; tentative D call: TRBD1 (6 bases). Trimming removed 2 bases from V and 8 bases from J, with 15 bases in between. This CDR3 spans 13 amino acids. CDR1 is GTSNPN and CDR2 is SVGIG in the germline V gene (reference sequence).

The chain carries TRBV6-5 and TRBJ1-1; D unclear. Looked up from germline, CDR1 is MNHEY and CDR2 is SVGAGI. V was pared by 4 bases and J by 7 bases, with 13 bases between. The CDR3 runs to 13 residues. The CDR3 loop is CASSSDRGGEAFF. CDR3 DNA: TGTGCCAGCAGTTCCGACCGGGGAGGTGAAGCTTTCTTT.

This clone appeared a few times. The chain carries TRBV6-6 and TRBJ1-2, with D perhaps matching TRBD1 (5 bases). Germline assignment: CDR1 MNHNY and CDR2 SVGAGI (reference sequence). The V gene lost 8 bases and the J gene lost 1 base, with 17 bases spanning the gap. The CDR3 is made up of 15 amino acids. The chain's CDR3 is CASGKDKSINYGYTF. The CDR3 DNA is TGTGCCAGCGGAAAGGACAAGTCTATTAACTATGGCTACACCTTC.

The J gene is TRBJ1-1, the V gene TRBV15, with 8 positions matching TRBD1. V gave up 3 bases and J gave up 5 bases; unmatched junction bases: 8. Germline CDR1 reads LNHNV; CDR2 reads YYDKDF (reference sequence). This CDR3 is built from 15 residues. The CDR3 reads CATSSSDRAWTEAFF. CDR3 in DNA: TGTGCCACCAGCAGTTCGGACAGGGCGTGGACTGAAGCTTTCTTT.

The gene calls are TRBV5-1 and TRBJ1-2; D possibly corresponds to TRBD1 (5 bases). V lost 0 bases and J lost 4, with 13 bases in between. Germline CDR1 and CDR2: SGHRS and YFSETQ. This CDR3 is 15 amino acids long. In nucleotides, the CDR3 is TGCGCCAGCAGCTTGGAGGGAACGGGGGGCTATGGCTACACCTTC. As protein: CASSLEGTGGYGYTF.

This sequence joins TRBV5-1 and TRBJ2-7; 9 positions agree with TRBD2. The CDR3 length is 16 residues. Germline lookup yields CDR1 SGHRS and CDR2 YFSETQ. The J segment lost 0 bases and the V segment lost 4 bases, leaving 8 bases of the junction unmatched. CDR3 loop: CASSPGLARSSYEQYF. The CDR3 bases are TGCGCCAGCAGCCCGGGACTAGCCAGGAGCTCCTACGAGCAGTACTTC. The complete variable domain, with remaining parts taken from reference TRBV5-1 and TRBJ2-7, reads KAGVTQTPRYLIKTRGQQVTLSCSPISGHRSVSWYQQTPGQGLQFLFEYFSETQRNKGNFPGRFSGRQFSNSRSEMNVSTLELGDSALYLCASSPGLARSSYEQYFGPGTRLTVT.